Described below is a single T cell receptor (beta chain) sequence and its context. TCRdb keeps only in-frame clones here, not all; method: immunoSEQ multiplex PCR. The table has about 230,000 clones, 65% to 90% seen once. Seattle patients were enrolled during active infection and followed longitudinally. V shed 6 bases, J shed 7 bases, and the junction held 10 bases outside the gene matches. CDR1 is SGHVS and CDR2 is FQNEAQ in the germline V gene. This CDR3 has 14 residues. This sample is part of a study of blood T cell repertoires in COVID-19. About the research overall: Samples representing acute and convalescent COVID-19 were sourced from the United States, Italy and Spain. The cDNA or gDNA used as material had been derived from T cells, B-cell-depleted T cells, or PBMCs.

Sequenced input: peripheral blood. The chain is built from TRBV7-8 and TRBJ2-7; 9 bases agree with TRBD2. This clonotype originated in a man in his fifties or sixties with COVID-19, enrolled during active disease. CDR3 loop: CASSFSGSLGEQYF. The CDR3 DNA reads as TGTGCCAGCAGTTTTAGCGGGAGCCTTGGAGAGCAGTACTTC.